This TCR beta chain emerged from a study of blood T cell repertoires in COVID-19. Across the study: Some COVID-19 samples were acute and others convalescent; all came from the United States, Italy and Spain. T cells, B-cell-depleted T cells, or PBMCs provided the cDNA or gDNA that served as material.

In the source study's methods: Cell counts per sample came from amplifying reference gene primers. Only in-frame clones appear in the TCRdb table, and some are missing; sequencing was by immunoSEQ multiplex PCR. That table furnishes V, J and clone size, whereas the DNA furnished D and trimming. The sample consists of about 260,000 clones, around 84% of them appearing once. This receptor was obtained from a man in his fifties or sixties with acute or convalescent COVID-19. What was sequenced was peripheral blood.

The CDR3 protein is CASSFKSQYEQYF. In nucleotides, the CDR3 is TGCGCCAGCAGCTTCAAATCCCAATACGAGCAGTACTTC. This chain uses TRBV5-1 with TRBJ2-7; D call uncertain. CDR1 is SGHRS and CDR2 is YFSETQ in the germline V gene. V was clipped by 2 bases and J by 4 bases, with 10 bases between them. The CDR3 spans 13 residues.